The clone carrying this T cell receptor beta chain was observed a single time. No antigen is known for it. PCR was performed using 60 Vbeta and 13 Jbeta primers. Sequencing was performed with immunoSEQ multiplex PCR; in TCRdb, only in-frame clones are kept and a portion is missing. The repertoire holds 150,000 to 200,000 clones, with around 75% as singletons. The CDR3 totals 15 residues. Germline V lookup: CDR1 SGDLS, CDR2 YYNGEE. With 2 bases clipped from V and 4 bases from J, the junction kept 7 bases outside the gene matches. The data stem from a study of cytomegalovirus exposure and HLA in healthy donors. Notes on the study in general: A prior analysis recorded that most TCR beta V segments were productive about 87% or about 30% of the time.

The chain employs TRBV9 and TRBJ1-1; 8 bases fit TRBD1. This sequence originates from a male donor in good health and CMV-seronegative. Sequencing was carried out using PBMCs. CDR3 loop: CASSVETGAGTEAFF. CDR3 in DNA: TGTGCCAGCAGCGTGGAGACAGGGGCGGGCACTGAAGCTTTCTTT.